The rows below give T cell receptor beta chains drawn from one sample of a study of control samples from healthy donors and cancer patients. Method: immunoSEQ multiplex PCR; TCRdb's copy keeps in-frame clones and lacks some. The profile covers hundreds of thousands of clones, with 80% to 95% appearing a single time and around 6.4% taken by the ten largest. Sequencing was performed on PBMCs. Receptors were obtained from a man aged 40-49 years with head and neck cancer. Both conserved end residues are part of each CDR3. A D gene is named only where the DNA matches it firmly.

J	D	V	CDR3	DNA
TRBJ2-1	-	TRBV27	CASSEGWGEQFF	TGTGCCAGCAGTGAAGGGTGGGGTGAGCAGTTCTTC
TRBJ2-7	TRBD1	TRBV5-1	CASSLGTGQIYEQYF	TGCGCCAGCAGCTTGGGGACGGGACAGATCTACGAGCAGTACTTC
TRBJ2-6	-	TRBV7-9	CASSLVGGANVLTF	TGTGCCAGCAGCTTAGTTGGGGGGGCCAACGTCCTGACTTTC
TRBJ1-2	-	TRBV3-1/TRBV3-2	CASSQGIEIIYGYTF	TGTGCCAGCAGCCAAGGCATAGAAATCATCTATGGCTACACCTTC
TRBJ1-5	TRBD1	TRBV30	CALKQGDNQPQHF	TGTGCCCTAAAACAGGGGGACAATCAGCCCCAGCATTTT
TRBJ2-1	-	TRBV11-2	CASSLDRSPPSEQFF	TGTGCCAGCAGCTTAGACCGGAGTCCCCCTAGTGAGCAGTTCTTC
TRBJ2-3	-	TRBV27	CASSLITSSTDTQYF	TGTGCCAGCAGTTTGATAACTTCCAGCACAGATACGCAGTATTTT
TRBJ1-5	-	TRBV30	CAWGLRLGSNQPQHF	TGTGCCTGGGGATTGCGGTTGGGGAGCAATCAGCCCCAGCATTTT
TRBJ2-4	-	TRBV15	CATSRDGGTEGAKNIQYF	TGTGCCACCAGCAGAGATGGTGGAACCGAGGGAGCCAAAAACATTCAGTACTTC
TRBJ2-7	TRBD1	TRBV5-4	CASSTNGQEIYEQYF	TGTGCCAGCAGCACCAACGGACAGGAAATCTACGAGCAGTACTTC
TRBJ2-7	-	TRBV12-3/TRBV12-4	CASSLVEKREQYF	TGTGCCAGCAGTTTAGTGGAGAAAAGGGAGCAGTACTTC
TRBJ1-5	-	TRBV19	CASSISSEINQPQHF	TGTGCCAGTAGTATTTCGAGCGAGATCAATCAGCCCCAGCATTTT
TRBJ1-4	-	TRBV28	CASSSEGADREKLFF	TGTGCCAGCAGTTCTGAGGGCGCCGATAGGGAAAAACTGTTTTTT
TRBJ2-5	TRBD1	TRBV18	CASSLGTGGQETQYF	TGTGCCAGCTCCCTCGGGACAGGGGGTCAAGAGACCCAGTACTTC